Listed below are T cell receptor beta chains from one sample, sequenced in a study of early T cells in non-severe SARS-CoV-2 infection. From the 5' RACE reads, TCRdb called clonotypes with MiXCR, one entry per CDR3 protein. The sample holds about 48,000 distinct CDR3 sequences, approximately 6% seen once. The source material was whole blood, sampled at baseline. The source of these receptors is an adult who was a healthcare worker with PCR-confirmed SARS-CoV-2 infection or an uninfected control (not recorded which). The CDR3 runs from the conserved cysteine through the conserved F or W. The order of the fields is clone size, J gene, D gene, CDR3 length, V gene, CDR3 DNA, CDR3 protein. A D gene is named only where the DNA matches it firmly. A row's size may be missing; if present it is once, few, many or a size class.

size: -
J: TRBJ2-7
D: -
length: 11
V: TRBV11-2
DNA: TGTGCCAGCAGCTTACAAGAAAAGCAGTACTTC
CDR3: CASSLQEKQYF

size: many
J: TRBJ1-3
D: -
length: 16
V: TRBV7-9
DNA: TGTGCCAGCAGCCCGTCCGACGGTAGCTCTGGAAACACCATATATTTT
CDR3: CASSPSDGSSGNTIYF

size: -
J: TRBJ2-3
D: -
length: 15
V: TRBV20-1
DNA: TGCAGTGCTAGAGATACGGAATCTAGCACAGATACGCAGTATTTT
CDR3: CSARDTESSTDTQYF

size: -
J: TRBJ1-6
D: -
length: 15
V: TRBV3-1
DNA: TGTGCCAGCAGCCAAGAGAGTGTCGCAGTGGCACCCCTCCACTTT
CDR3: CASSQESVAVAPLHF

size: many
J: TRBJ1-2
D: -
length: 13
V: TRBV6-1
DNA: TGTGCCAGCAGACTTAGACAGGACTATGGCTACACCTTC
CDR3: CASRLRQDYGYTF

size: many
J: TRBJ2-7
D: -
length: 12
V: TRBV6-5
DNA: TGTGCCAGCAGTACGGGGGACTACGAGCAGTACTTC
CDR3: CASSTGDYEQYF

size: many
J: TRBJ1-6
D: -
length: 16
V: TRBV7-8
DNA: TGTGCCAGCAGCTTAGATGGAGCCTCCTATAATTCACCCCTCCACTTT
CDR3: CASSLDGASYNSPLHF

size: few
J: TRBJ2-7
D: -
length: 15
V: TRBV12-3/TRBV12-4
DNA: TGTGCCAGCAGTTTAGTAGTCGGAGTCTCCTACGAGCAGTACTTC
CDR3: CASSLVVGVSYEQYF

size: -
J: TRBJ2-1
D: TRBD2
length: 15
V: TRBV5-1
DNA: TGCGCCAGCAGACCCTTAGCGGGACCTTACAATGAGCAGTTCTTC
CDR3: CASRPLAGPYNEQFF

size: -
J: TRBJ2-5
D: -
length: 11
V: TRBV10-3
DNA: TGTGCCATCACAGAGGGAGAGACCCAGTACTTC
CDR3: CAITEGETQYF

size: few
J: TRBJ2-5
D: TRBD2
length: 14
V: TRBV5-1
DNA: TGCGCCAGCAGCTTGTCCGGGAGGACAGAGACCCAGTACTTC
CDR3: CASSLSGRTETQYF

size: many
J: TRBJ2-5
D: -
length: 17
V: TRBV18
DNA: TGTGCCAGCTCCACACCCCCAAAGGGGGAGGACCAAGAGACCCAGTACTTC
CDR3: CASSTPPKGEDQETQYF

size: -
J: TRBJ1-2
D: -
length: 17
V: TRBV4-1
DNA: TGCGCCAGCAGCCAAGAGTGGTCGGCAGTCTCCGCGGGTGGCTACACCTTC
CDR3: CASSQEWSAVSAGGYTF

size: -
J: TRBJ1-5
D: -
length: 13
V: TRBV7-6
DNA: TGTGCCAGCAGCTTATTCGAAGATCAGCCCCAGCATTTT
CDR3: CASSLFEDQPQHF

size: many
J: TRBJ1-1
D: -
length: 12
V: TRBV20-1
DNA: TGCAGTGCTAGAGAGACAAACACTGAAGCTTTCTTT
CDR3: CSARETNTEAFF

size: few
J: TRBJ1-1
D: TRBD1
length: 17
V: TRBV6-2/TRBV6-3
DNA: TGTGCCAGCAGTTACGCGACGACAGGGGCGGTGAACACTGAAGCTTTCTTT
CDR3: CASSYATTGAVNTEAFF

size: few
J: TRBJ1-1
D: TRBD1
length: 15
V: TRBV11-1
DNA: TGTGCCAGCAGCTATTGGACAGGGGAGAACACTGAAGCTTTCTTT
CDR3: CASSYWTGENTEAFF

size: many
J: TRBJ2-3
D: -
length: 14
V: TRBV7-2
DNA: TGTGCCAGCAGCCGTGACTGGAGGACAGATACGCAGTATTTT
CDR3: CASSRDWRTDTQYF

size: many
J: TRBJ1-4
D: -
length: 15
V: TRBV4-1
DNA: TGCGCCAGCAGCCAAGATAAGAAGAGTAATGAAAAACTGTTTTTT
CDR3: CASSQDKKSNEKLFF

size: many
J: TRBJ2-1
D: -
length: 15
V: TRBV25-1
DNA: TGTGCCAGCAGTGATGGCAATAGGGGGATATATGAGCAGTTCTTC
CDR3: CASSDGNRGIYEQFF

size: -
J: TRBJ2-5
D: TRBD2
length: 15
V: TRBV12-3/TRBV12-4
DNA: TGTGCCAGCAGTTTAGGGTCTAGCGGGATAGAGACCCAGTACTTC
CDR3: CASSLGSSGIETQYF

size: few
J: TRBJ2-7
D: -
length: 12
V: TRBV5-5
DNA: TGTGCCAGCAGCTCACAAACCCACGAGCAGTACTTC
CDR3: CASSSQTHEQYF

size: -
J: TRBJ2-5
D: -
length: 15
V: TRBV7-9
DNA: TGTGCCAGCAGCTTAATGAGGGACTTCCAAGAGACCCAGTACTTC
CDR3: CASSLMRDFQETQYF

size: many
J: TRBJ2-4
D: -
length: 20
V: TRBV28
DNA: TGTGCCAGCAGTTCGATAACACCTCGACAGTTCCAACTAGCCAAAAACATTCAGTACTTC
CDR3: CASSSITPRQFQLAKNIQYF

size: few
J: TRBJ2-2
D: -
length: 13
V: TRBV7-7
DNA: TGTGCTAGCAGCTTCATCGGGGCCGGGGAGCTGTTTTTT
CDR3: CASSFIGAGELFF

size: many
J: TRBJ1-2
D: -
length: 15
V: TRBV7-2
DNA: TGTGCCAGCAGCTTAAGAAGCCGTACTAACTATGGCTACACCTTC
CDR3: CASSLRSRTNYGYTF

size: -
J: TRBJ2-3
D: TRBD2
length: 16
V: TRBV7-2
DNA: TGTGCCAGCAGCTTCCTGACACCCGGGACTACCGATGCGCAGTATTTT
CDR3: CASSFLTPGTTDAQYF

size: -
J: TRBJ2-1
D: -
length: 10
V: TRBV6-2/TRBV6-3
DNA: TGTGCCAGCAGTGGGAATGAGCAGTTCTTC
CDR3: CASSGNEQFF

size: -
J: TRBJ2-2
D: -
length: 14
V: TRBV29-1
DNA: TGCAGCGTGAGTCTTTTCGCGAACACCGGGGAGCTGTTTTTT
CDR3: CSVSLFANTGELFF

size: many
J: TRBJ2-7
D: -
length: 12
V: TRBV20-1
DNA: TGCAGTGGACTAGTTCCCCCTTACGAGCAGTACTTC
CDR3: CSGLVPPYEQYF

size: -
J: TRBJ2-7
D: -
length: 15
V: TRBV3-1
DNA: TGTGCCAGCAGCCAAGTCCCGGGGAAGTTCTACGAGCAGTACTTC
CDR3: CASSQVPGKFYEQYF

size: many
J: TRBJ2-2
D: TRBD2
length: 17
V: TRBV6-2/TRBV6-3
DNA: TGTGCCAGCAGTTACTCGAGAACTAGCGCGATCCCCGGGGAGCTGTTTTTT
CDR3: CASSYSRTSAIPGELFF

size: -
J: TRBJ1-1
D: -
length: 16
V: TRBV6-5
DNA: TGTGCCAGCAGTACAACGTGGCTAAAAGGGAACACTGAAGCTTTCTTT
CDR3: CASSTTWLKGNTEAFF

size: -
J: TRBJ1-1
D: -
length: 11
V: TRBV7-9
DNA: TGTGCCAGCACCCCCGGCCCTGAAGCTTTCTTT
CDR3: CASTPGPEAFF

size: many
J: TRBJ2-6
D: -
length: 17
V: TRBV23-1
DNA: TGCGCCAGCAGGATCTCCCAGGGGGGCACTGGGGCCAACGTCCTGACTTTC
CDR3: CASRISQGGTGANVLTF

size: -
J: TRBJ2-5
D: TRBD1
length: 14
V: TRBV7-8
DNA: TGTGCCAGCAGCCTCCGGGACAGCACGAAGACCCAGTACTTC
CDR3: CASSLRDSTKTQYF

size: few
J: TRBJ2-7
D: -
length: 16
V: TRBV7-6
DNA: TGTGCCAGCAGCTTAAGTTTTGGGGGCCAACCTTACGAGCAGTACTTC
CDR3: CASSLSFGGQPYEQYF

size: -
J: TRBJ1-3
D: -
length: 15
V: TRBV12-3/TRBV12-4
DNA: TGTGCCAGCAGTTTAGGGTTAAGCTCTGGAAACACCATATATTTT
CDR3: CASSLGLSSGNTIYF

size: few
J: TRBJ2-2
D: TRBD2
length: 16
V: TRBV4-3
DNA: TGCGCCAGCAGCCAAGATATAGCGGGAGCCACCGGGGAGCTGTTTTTT
CDR3: CASSQDIAGATGELFF

size: few
J: TRBJ2-3
D: TRBD2
length: 19
V: TRBV4-2
DNA: TGTGCCAGCAGCCAAGCCCTGGGACTAGCGGGAGGGGTCACAGATACGCAGTATTTT
CDR3: CASSQALGLAGGVTDTQYF

size: many
J: TRBJ2-7
D: -
length: 13
V: TRBV29-1
DNA: TGCAGCGTTGAGGAAAAATCGCAGGGCGAGCAGTACTTC
CDR3: CSVEEKSQGEQYF